The clone carrying this TCR beta chain was seen ten or more times. What it recognizes is unknown. The data derive from a study of CD8 T cells in ankylosing spondylitis. Study-level results: Ankylosing spondylitis blood seemed to carry a telltale TCR beta motif made of under ten highly homologous variants. Clones linked to the disease showed a CD8+ phenotype. They occurred at relatively low frequencies in peripheral blood. Disease-linked clones were reportedly significantly enriched in matched ankylosing spondylitis synovial fluid. Past studies reported some motif variants in reactive arthritis synovial fluid and blood.

V shed 3 bases, J shed 0 bases, and the junction held 2 bases outside the gene matches. The CDR3 is made up of 14 amino acids. Germline-derived CDR1 and CDR2 are DFQATT and SNEGSKA (reference sequence). Libraries for TCR beta were made by quantitative 5'-RACE with molecular barcodes. TCRdb fed the 5' RACE reads into MiXCR, producing one record per CDR3 protein. The sample lists more than 650,000 distinct CDR3 sequences, roughly 12% occurring once. The receptor comes from a male donor with ankylosing spondylitis. The chain has TRBV20-1 and TRBJ2-1; 7 bases are shared with TRBD2. Sequencing used blood, either unsorted or a sorted T cell fraction (not recorded which). The chain's CDR3 is CSASGGGSYNEQFF. In nucleotides, the CDR3 is TGCAGTGCTAGCGGCGGGGGCTCCTACAATGAGCAGTTCTTC.